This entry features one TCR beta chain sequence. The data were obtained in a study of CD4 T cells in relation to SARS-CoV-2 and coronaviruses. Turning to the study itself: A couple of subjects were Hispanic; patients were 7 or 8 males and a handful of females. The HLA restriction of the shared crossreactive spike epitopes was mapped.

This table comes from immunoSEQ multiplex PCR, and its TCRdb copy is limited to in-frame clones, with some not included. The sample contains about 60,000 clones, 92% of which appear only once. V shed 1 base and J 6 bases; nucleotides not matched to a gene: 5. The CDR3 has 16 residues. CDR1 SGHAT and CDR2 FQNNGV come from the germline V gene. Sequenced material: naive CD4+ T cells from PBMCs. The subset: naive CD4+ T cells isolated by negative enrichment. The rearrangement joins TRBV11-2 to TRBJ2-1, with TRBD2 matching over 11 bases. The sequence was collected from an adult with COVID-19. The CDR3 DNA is TGTGCCAGCAGCTTAGGTCGAGGGACTAGCGGCAATGAGCAGTTCTTC. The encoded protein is CASSLGRGTSGNEQFF.